This T cell receptor (beta chain) stems from a study of T cell changes during pregnancy in multiple sclerosis. This clone occurred once. Germline CDR1 and CDR2: MNHNS and SASEGT. CDR3 length: 15 residues. J lost 0 bases, V lost 7 bases, and 5 bases had no gene match. The method was immunoSEQ multiplex PCR; TCRdb's version includes in-frame clones alone and lacks a portion of them. The sample has roughly 40,000 clones, about 94% seen once. The starting material was peripheral blood, obtained in the third trimester of pregnancy. The origin of this receptor is a female donor with multiple sclerosis, enrolled in a pregnancy study. This rearrangement joins TRBV6-1 to TRBJ2-1, with 8 bases matching TRBD2. CDR3 sequence: CASTVSGSSYNEQFF. Here the CDR3 DNA reads TGTGCCAGCACCGTCAGCGGGAGCTCCTACAATGAGCAGTTCTTC.